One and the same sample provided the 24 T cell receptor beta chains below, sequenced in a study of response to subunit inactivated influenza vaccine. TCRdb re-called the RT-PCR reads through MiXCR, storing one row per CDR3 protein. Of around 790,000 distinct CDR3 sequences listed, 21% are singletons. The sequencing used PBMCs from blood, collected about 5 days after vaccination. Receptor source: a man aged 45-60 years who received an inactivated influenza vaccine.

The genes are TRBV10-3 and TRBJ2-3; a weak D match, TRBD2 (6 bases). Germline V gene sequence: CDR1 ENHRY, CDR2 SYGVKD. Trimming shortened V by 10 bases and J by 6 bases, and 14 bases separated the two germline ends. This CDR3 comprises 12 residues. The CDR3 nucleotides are TGTGCCACGACGGGGGTAACTGATACGCAGTATTTT. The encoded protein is CATTGVTDTQYF.

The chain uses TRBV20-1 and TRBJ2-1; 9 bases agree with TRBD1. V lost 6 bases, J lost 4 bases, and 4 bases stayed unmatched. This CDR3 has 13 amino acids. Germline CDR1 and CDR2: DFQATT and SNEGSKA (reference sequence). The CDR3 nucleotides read TGCAGTGCGACAGGGGGGGGGTACAATGAGCAGTTCTTC. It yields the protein CSATGGGYNEQFF.

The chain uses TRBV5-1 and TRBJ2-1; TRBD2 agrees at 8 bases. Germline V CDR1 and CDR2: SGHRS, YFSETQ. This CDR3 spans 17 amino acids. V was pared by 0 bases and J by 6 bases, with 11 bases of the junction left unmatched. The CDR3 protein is CASSLELLRRGVNEQFF. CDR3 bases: TGCGCCAGCAGCTTGGAACTCCTAAGGCGGGGGGTCAATGAGCAGTTCTTC.

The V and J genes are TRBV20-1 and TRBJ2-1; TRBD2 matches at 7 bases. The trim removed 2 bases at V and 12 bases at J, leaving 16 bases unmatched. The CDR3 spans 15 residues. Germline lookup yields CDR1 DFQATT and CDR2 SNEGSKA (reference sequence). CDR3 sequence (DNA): TGCAGTGCTAGACCAGCGGGGATCAACAATGAAGGGCAGTTCTTC. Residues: CSARPAGINNEGQFF.

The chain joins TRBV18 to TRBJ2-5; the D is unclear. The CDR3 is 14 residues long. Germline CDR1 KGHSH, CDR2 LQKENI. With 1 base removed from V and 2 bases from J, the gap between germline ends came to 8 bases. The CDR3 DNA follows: TGTGCCAGCTCACCACGTGTGTTACAAGAGACCCAGTACTTC. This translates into CASSPRVLQETQYF. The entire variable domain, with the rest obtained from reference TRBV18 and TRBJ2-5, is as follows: NAGVMQNPRHLVRRRGQEARLRCSPMKGHSHVYWYRQLPEEGLKFMVYLQKENIIDESGMPKERFSAEFPKEGPSILRIQQVVRGDSAAYFCASSPRVLQETQYFGPGTRLLVL.

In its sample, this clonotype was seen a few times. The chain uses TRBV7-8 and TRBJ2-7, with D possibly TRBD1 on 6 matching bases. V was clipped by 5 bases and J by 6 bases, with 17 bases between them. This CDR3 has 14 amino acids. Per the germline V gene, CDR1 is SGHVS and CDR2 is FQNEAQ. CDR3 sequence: CASSPRDTPSEQYF. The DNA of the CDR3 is TGTGCCAGCAGCCCCCGGGACACTCCATCCGAGCAGTACTTC. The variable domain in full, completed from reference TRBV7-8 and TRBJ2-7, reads GAGVSQSPRYKVAKRGQDVALRCDPISGHVSLFWYQQALGQGPEFLTYFQNEAQLDKSGLPSDRFFAERPEGSVSTLKIQRTQQEDSAVYLCASSPRDTPSEQYFGPGTRLTVT.

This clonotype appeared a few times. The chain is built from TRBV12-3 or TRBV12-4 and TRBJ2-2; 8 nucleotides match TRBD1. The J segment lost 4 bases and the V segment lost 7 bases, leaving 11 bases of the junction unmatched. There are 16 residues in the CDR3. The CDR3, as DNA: TGTGCCAGCACCCGGGACAGGCGGGGTGTCACCGGGGAGCTGTTTTTT. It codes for CASTRDRRGVTGELFF.

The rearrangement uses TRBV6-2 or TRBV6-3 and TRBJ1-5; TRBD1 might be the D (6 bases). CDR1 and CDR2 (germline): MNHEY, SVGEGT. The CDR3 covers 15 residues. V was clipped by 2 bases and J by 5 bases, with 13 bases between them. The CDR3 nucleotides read TGTGCCAGCAGTTACACTAGACAGGCCCATCAGCCCCAGCATTTT. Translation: CASSYTRQAHQPQHF.

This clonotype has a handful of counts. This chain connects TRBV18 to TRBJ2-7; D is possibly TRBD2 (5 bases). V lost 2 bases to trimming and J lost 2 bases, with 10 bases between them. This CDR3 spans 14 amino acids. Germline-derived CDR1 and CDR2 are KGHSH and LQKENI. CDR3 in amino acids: CASSPETIAYEQYF. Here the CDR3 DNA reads TGTGCCAGCTCACCAGAGACTATAGCCTACGAGCAGTACTTC.

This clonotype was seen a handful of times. The CDR3 spells CASSVVGTGVGTGELFF. The CDR3 DNA sequence: TGTGCCAGCAGCGTAGTAGGGACAGGGGTAGGCACCGGGGAGCTGTTTTTT. The chain links TRBV9 to TRBJ2-2; TRBD1 matches at 10 bases. V dropped 0 bases and J dropped 4; count of bases not matched to a gene: 6. The CDR3 length is 17 residues. Germline lookup yields CDR1 SGDLS and CDR2 YYNGEE.

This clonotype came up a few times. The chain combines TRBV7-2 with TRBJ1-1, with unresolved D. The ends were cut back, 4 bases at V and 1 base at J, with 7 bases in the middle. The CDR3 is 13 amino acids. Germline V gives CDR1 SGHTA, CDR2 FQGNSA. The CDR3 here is CASSSEGNTEAFF. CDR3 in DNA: TGTGCCAGCAGCTCCGAGGGGAACACTGAAGCTTTCTTT.

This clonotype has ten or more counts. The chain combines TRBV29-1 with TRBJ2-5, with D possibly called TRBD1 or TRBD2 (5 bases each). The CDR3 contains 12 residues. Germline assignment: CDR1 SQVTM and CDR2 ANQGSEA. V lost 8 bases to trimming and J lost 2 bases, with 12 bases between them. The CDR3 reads CSCGGRQETQYF. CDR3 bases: TGCAGCTGTGGGGGAAGACAAGAGACCCAGTACTTC.

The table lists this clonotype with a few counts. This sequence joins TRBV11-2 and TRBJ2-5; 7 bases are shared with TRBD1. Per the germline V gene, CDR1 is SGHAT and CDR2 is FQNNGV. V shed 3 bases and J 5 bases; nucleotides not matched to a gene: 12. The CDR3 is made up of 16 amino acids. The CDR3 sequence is CASSLTGAGGKETQYF. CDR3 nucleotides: TGTGCCAGCAGCTTGACCGGGGCAGGGGGTAAGGAGACCCAGTACTTC.

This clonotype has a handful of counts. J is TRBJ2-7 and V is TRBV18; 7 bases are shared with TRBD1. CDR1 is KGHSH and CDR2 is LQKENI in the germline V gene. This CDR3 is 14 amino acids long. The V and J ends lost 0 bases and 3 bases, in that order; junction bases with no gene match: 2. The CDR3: CASSPPAGGYEQYF. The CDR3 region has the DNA TGTGCCAGCTCACCACCGGCAGGGGGCTACGAGCAGTACTTC. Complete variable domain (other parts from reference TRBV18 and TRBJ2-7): NAGVMQNPRHLVRRRGQEARLRCSPMKGHSHVYWYRQLPEEGLKFMVYLQKENIIDESGMPKERFSAEFPKEGPSILRIQQVVRGDSAAYFCASSPPAGGYEQYFGPGTRLTVT.

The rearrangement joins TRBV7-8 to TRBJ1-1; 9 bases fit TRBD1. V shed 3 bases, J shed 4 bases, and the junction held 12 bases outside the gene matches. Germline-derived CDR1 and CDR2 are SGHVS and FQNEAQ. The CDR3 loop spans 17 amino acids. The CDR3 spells CASSLRQGVTRGTEAFF. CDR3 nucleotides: TGTGCCAGCAGCTTGCGACAGGGGGTTACCAGAGGCACTGAAGCTTTCTTT.

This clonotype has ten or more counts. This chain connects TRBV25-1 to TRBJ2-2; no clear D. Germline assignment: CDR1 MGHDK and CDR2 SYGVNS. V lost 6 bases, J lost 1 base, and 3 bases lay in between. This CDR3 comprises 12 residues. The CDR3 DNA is TGTGCCAGCAGCGAGAACACCGGGGAGCTGTTTTTT. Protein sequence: CASSENTGELFF.

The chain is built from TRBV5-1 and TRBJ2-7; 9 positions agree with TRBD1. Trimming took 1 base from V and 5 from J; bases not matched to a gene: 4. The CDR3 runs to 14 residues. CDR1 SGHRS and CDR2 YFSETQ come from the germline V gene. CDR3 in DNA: TGCGCCAGCAGCTTGACAGGGGGCTTCGACGAGCAGTACTTC. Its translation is CASSLTGGFDEQYF.

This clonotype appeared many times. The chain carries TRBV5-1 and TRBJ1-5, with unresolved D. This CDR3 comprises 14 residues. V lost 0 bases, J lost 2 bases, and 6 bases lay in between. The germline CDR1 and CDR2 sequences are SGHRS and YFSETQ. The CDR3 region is CASSLVAGNQPQHF. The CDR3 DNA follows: TGCGCCAGCAGCTTGGTCGCTGGCAATCAGCCCCAGCATTTT.

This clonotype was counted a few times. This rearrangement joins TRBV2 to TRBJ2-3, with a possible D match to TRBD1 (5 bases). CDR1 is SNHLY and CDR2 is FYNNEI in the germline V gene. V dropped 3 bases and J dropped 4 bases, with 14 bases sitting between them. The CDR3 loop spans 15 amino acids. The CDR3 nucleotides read TGTGCCAGCAGTGAGGGTCAGGGCAAGGCAGATACGCAGTATTTT. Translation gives CASSEGQGKADTQYF.

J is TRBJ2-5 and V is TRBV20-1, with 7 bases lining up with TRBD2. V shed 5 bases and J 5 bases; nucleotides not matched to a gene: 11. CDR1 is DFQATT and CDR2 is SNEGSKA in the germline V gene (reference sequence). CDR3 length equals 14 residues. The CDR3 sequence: CSASILGREETQYF. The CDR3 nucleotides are TGCAGTGCTTCCATCCTCGGGCGGGAGGAGACCCAGTACTTC.

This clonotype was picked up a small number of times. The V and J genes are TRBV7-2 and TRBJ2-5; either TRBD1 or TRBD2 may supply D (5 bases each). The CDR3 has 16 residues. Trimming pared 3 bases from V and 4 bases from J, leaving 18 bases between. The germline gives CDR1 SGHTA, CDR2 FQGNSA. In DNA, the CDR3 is TGTGCCAGCAGCTTGGGGAACGTGGGACCCATAGAGACCCAGTACTTC. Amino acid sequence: CASSLGNVGPIETQYF. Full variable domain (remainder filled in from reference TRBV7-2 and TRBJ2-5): GAGVSQSPSNKVTEKGKDVELRCDPISGHTALYWYRQSLGQGLEFLIYFQGNSAPDKSGLPSDRFSAERTGGSVSTLTIQRTQQEDSAVYLCASSLGNVGPIETQYFGPGTRLLVL.

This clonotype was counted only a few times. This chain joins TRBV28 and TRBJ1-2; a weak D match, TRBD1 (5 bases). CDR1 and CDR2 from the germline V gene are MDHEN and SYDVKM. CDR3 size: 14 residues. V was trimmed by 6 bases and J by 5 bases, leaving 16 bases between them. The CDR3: CASSQGFPPYGYTF. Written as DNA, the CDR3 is TGTGCCAGCAGCCAGGGATTTCCGCCATATGGCTACACCTTC.

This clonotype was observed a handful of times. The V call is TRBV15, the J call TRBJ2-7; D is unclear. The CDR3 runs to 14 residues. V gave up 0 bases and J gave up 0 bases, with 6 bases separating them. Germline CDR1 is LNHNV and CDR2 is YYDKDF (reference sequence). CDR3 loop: CATSRERSSYEQYF. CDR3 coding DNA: TGTGCCACCAGCAGAGAGAGGAGCTCCTACGAGCAGTACTTC.

Here the CDR3 reads CSVGSGGSEAFF. The CDR3 bases are TGCAGCGTTGGATCCGGGGGTTCTGAAGCTTTCTTT. The chain is built from TRBV29-1 and TRBJ1-1; D might be TRBD1 (5 bases). Germline V lookup: CDR1 SQVTM, CDR2 ANQGSEA. The ends were cut back, 4 bases at V and 6 bases at J, with 12 bases in the middle. The CDR3 is 12 amino acids.